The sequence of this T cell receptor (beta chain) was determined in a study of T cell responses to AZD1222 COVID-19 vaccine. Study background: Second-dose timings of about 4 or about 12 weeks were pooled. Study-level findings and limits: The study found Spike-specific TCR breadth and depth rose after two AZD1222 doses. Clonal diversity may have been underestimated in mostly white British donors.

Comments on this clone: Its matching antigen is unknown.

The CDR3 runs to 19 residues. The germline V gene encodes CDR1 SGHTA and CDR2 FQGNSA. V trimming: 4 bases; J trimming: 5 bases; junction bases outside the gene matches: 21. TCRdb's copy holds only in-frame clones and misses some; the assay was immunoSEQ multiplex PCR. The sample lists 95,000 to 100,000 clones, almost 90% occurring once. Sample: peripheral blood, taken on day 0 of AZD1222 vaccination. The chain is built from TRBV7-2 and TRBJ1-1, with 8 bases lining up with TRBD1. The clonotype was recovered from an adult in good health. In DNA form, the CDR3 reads TGTGCCAGCAGCTATAGGCCTCCAGGGGGCACGTTCGGGGGGACTGAAGCTTTCTTT. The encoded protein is CASSYRPPGGTFGGTEAFF.